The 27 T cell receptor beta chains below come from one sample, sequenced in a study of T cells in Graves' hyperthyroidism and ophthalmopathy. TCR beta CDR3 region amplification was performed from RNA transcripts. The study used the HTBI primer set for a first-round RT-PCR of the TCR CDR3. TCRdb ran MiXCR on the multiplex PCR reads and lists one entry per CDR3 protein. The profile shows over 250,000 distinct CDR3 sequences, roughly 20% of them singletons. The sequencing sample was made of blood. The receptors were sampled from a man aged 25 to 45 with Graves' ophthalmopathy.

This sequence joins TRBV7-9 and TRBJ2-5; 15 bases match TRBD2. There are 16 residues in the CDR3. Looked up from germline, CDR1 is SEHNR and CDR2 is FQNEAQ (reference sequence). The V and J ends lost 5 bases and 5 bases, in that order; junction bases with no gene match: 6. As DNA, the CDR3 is TGTGCCAGCAGCCCACCGGGACTAGCGGGAGGCGAGACCCAGTACTTC. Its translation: CASSPPGLAGGETQYF.

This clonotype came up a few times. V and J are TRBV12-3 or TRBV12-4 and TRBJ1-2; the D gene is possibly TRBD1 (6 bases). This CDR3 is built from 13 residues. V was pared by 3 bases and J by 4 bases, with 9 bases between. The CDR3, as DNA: TGTGCCAGCAGTTTTTCGGGGGCCTATGGCTACACCTTC. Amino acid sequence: CASSFSGAYGYTF.

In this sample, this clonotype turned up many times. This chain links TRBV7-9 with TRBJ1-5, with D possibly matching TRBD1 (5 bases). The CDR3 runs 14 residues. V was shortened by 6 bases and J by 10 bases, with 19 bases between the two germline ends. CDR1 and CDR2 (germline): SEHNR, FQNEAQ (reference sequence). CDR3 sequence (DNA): TGTGCCAGCAGTCGAAACAGGATACCCTCCCCCCAGCATTTT. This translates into CASSRNRIPSPQHF.

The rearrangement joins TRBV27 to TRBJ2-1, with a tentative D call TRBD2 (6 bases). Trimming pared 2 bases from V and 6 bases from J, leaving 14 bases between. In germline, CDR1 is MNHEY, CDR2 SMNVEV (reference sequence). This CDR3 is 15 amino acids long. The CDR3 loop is CASSLRREKGNEQFF. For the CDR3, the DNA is TGTGCCAGCAGTTTACGACGGGAGAAAGGCAATGAGCAGTTCTTC.

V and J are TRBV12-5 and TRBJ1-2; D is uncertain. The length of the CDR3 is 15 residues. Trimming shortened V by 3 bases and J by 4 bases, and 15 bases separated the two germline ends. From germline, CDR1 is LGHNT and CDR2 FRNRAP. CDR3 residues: CASGLATLVSYGYTF. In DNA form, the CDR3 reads TGTGCTAGTGGTTTAGCTACCCTCGTTAGCTATGGCTACACCTTC.

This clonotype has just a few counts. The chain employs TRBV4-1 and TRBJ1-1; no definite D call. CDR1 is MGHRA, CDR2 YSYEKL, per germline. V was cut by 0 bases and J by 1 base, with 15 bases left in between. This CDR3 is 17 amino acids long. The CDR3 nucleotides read TGCGCCAGCAGCCAAGACGGTGGGAGGACCGCGAACACTGAAGCTTTCTTT. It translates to CASSQDGGRTANTEAFF.

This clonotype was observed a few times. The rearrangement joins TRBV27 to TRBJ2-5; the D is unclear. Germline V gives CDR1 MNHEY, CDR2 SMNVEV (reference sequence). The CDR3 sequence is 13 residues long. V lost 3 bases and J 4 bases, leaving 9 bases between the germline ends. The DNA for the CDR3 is TGTGCCAGCAGTTTTAGGGTAACAGAGACCCAGTACTTC. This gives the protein CASSFRVTETQYF.

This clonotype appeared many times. CDR3 coding DNA: TGCAGTGCCACGGAATGGGGAATCGAGCAGTACTTC. This codes for CSATEWGIEQYF. The V gene is TRBV20-1, the J gene TRBJ2-7; D gene ambiguous. This CDR3 comprises 12 residues. Germline V gene data show CDR1 as DFQATT and CDR2 as SNEGSKA (reference sequence). V gave up 6 bases and J gave up 6 bases, with 15 bases separating them.

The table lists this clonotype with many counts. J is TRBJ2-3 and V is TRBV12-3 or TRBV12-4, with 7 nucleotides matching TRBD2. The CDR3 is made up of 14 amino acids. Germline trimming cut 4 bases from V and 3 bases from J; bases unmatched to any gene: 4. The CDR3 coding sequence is TGTGCCAGCAGTTCTCTAGCGGTGACAGATACGCAGTATTTT. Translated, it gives CASSSLAVTDTQYF.

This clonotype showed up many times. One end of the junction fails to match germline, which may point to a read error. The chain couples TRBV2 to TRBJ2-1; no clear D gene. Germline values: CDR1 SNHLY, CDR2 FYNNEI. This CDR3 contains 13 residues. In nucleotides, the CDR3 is TGTGCCAGCACTGAATACTCCTACAATGAGCAGTTCTTC. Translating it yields CASTEYSYNEQFF.

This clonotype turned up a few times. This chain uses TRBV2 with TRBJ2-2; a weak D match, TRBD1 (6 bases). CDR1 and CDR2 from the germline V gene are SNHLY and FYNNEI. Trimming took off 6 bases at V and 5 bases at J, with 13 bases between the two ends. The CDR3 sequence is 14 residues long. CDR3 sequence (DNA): TGTGCCAGCAGCGGACAGTCGGAGACCGGGGAGCTGTTTTTT. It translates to CASSGQSETGELFF. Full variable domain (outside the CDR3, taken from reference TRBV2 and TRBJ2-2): EPEVTQTPSHQVTQMGQEVILRCVPISNHLYFYWYRQILGQKVEFLVSFYNNEISEKSEIFDDQFSVERPDGSNFTLKIRSTKLEDSAMYFCASSGQSETGELFFGEGSRLTVL.

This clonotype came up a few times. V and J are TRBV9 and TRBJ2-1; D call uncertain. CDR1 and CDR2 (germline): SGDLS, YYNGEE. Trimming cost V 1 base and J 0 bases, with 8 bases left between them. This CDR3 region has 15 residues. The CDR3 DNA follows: TGTGCCAGCAGCGTAAGCCCTCACTCCTACAATGAGCAGTTCTTC. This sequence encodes CASSVSPHSYNEQFF.

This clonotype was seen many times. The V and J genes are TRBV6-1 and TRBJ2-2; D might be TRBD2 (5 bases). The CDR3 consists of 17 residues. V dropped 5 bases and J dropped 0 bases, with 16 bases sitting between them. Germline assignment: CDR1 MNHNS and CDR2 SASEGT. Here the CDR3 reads CASSFIARYTNTGELFF. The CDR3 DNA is TGTGCCAGCAGTTTCATAGCGAGATACACGAACACCGGGGAGCTGTTTTTT.

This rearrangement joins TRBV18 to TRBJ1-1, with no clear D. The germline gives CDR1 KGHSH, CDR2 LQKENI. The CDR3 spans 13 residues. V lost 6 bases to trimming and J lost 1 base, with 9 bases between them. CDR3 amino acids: CASSKQENTEAFF. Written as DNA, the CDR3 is TGTGCCAGCTCGAAGCAGGAGAACACTGAAGCTTTCTTT.

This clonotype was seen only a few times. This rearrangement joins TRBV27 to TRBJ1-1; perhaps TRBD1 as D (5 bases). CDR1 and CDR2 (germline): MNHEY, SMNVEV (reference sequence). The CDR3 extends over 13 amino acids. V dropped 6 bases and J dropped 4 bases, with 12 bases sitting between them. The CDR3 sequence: CASRDSGFTEAFF. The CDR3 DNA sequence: TGTGCCAGCAGGGATTCAGGGTTCACTGAAGCTTTCTTT.

CDR3 region: CASSRMGTTEAFF. The DNA of the CDR3 is TGTGCCAGCAGTCGAATGGGGACCACTGAAGCTTTCTTT. This chain links TRBV14 with TRBJ1-1; D might be TRBD1 (5 bases). The CDR3 covers 13 residues. CDR1 SGHDN and CDR2 FVKESK come from the germline V gene. V was cut by 6 bases and J by 4 bases, with 12 bases left in between. Looking up the rest from reference TRBV14 and TRBJ1-1 gives the full variable domain: EAGVTQFPSHSVIEKGQTVTLRCDPISGHDNLYWYRRVMGKEIKFLLHFVKESKQDESGMPNNRFLAERTGGTYSTLKVQPAELEDSGVYFCASSRMGTTEAFFGQGTRLTVV.

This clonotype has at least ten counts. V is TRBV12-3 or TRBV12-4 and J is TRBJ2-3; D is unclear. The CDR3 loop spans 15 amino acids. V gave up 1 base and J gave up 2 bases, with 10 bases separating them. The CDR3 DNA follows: TGTGCCAGCAGTTTAGTCGGCGGAATCACAGATACGCAGTATTTT. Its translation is CASSLVGGITDTQYF.

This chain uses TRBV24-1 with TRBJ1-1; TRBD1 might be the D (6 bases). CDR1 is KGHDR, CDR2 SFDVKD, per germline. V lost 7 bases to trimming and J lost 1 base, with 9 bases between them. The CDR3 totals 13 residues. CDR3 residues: CATRGTRNTEAFF. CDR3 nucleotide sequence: TGTGCCACCAGGGGGACAAGGAACACTGAAGCTTTCTTT.

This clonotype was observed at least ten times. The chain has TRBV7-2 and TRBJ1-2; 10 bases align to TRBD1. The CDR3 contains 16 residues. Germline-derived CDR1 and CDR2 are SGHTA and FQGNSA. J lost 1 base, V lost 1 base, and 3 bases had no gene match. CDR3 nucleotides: TGTGCCAGCAGCTTAGGGACAGGGGGAGGTAACTATGGCTACACCTTC. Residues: CASSLGTGGGNYGYTF. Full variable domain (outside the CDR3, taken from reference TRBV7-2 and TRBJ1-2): GAGVSQSPSNKVTEKGKDVELRCDPISGHTALYWYRQSLGQGLEFLIYFQGNSAPDKSGLPSDRFSAERTGGSVSTLTIQRTQQEDSAVYLCASSLGTGGGNYGYTFGSGTRLTVV.

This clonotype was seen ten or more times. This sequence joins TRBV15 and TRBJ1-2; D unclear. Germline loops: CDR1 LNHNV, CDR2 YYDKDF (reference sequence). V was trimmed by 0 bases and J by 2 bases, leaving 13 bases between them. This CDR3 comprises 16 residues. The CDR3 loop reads CATSRDRQARNYGYTF. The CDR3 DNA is TGTGCCACCAGCAGAGATCGGCAGGCGAGAAACTATGGCTACACCTTC.

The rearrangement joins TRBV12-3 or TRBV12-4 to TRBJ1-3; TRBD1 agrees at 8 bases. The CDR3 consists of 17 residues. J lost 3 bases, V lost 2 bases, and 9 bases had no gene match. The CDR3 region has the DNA TGTGCCAGCAGTTTAATTGCAGGGGGCTTTAGTGGAAACACCATATATTTT. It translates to CASSLIAGGFSGNTIYF.

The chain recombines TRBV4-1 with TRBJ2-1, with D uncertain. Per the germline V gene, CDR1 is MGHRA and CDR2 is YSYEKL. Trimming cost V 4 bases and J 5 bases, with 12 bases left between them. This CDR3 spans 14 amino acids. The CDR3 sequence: CASSPAYRNNEQFF. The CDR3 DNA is TGCGCCAGCAGCCCCGCCTACAGAAACAATGAGCAGTTCTTC.

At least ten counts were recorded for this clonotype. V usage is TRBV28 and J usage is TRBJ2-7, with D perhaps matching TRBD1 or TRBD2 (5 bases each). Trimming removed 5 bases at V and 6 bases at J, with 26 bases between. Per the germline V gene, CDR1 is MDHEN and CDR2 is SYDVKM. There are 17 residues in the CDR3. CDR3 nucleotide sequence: TGTGCCAGCAGTCCCCGGCCCAGGGCGGGTTTAGGCCGCGAGCAGTACTTC. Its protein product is CASSPRPRAGLGREQYF.

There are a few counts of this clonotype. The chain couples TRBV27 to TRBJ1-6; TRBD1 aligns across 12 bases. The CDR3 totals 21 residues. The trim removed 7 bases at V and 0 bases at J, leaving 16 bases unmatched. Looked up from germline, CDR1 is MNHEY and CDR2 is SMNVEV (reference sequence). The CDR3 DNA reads TGTGCCAGCACCTCGTTCGTCGGGACAGGGGGCTTCAGCTCCTATAATTCACCCCTCCACTTT. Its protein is CASTSFVGTGGFSSYNSPLHF.

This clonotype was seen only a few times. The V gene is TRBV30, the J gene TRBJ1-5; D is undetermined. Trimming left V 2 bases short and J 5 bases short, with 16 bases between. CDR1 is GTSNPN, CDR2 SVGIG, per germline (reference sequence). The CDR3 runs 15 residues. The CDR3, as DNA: TGTGCCTGGAGTCTCGCGGGGAGACCATATCAGCCCCAGCATTTT. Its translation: CAWSLAGRPYQPQHF.

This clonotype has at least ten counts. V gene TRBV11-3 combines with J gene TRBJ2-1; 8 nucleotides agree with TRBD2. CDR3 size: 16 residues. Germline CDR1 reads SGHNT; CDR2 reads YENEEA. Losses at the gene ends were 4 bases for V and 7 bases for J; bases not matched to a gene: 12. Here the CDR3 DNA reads TGTGCCAGCAGCTCCCCGGGAGCGGGAGTTAAGAATGAGCAGTTCTTC. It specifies CASSSPGAGVKNEQFF.

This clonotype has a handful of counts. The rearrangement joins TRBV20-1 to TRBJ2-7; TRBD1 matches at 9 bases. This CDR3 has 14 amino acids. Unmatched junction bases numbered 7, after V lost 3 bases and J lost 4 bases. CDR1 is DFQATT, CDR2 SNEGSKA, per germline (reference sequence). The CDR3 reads CSASAGTGRYEQYF. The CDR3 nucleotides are TGCAGTGCTAGCGCCGGGACAGGGAGGTACGAGCAGTACTTC.